What follows are 31 T cell receptor beta chains derived from one specimen sequenced in a study of cytomegalovirus exposure and HLA in healthy donors. The PCR contained 60 Vbeta and 13 Jbeta primers. Assay: immunoSEQ multiplex PCR; the TCRdb copy retains only in-frame clones and omits some. The sample carries around 140,000 clones, around three quarters recorded once. Material for sequencing was PBMCs. The receptors here all came from a male donor in good health and CMV-seropositive.

The chain carries TRBV7-2 and TRBJ2-4; the D gene is possibly TRBD2 (5 bases). Germline V CDR1 and CDR2: SGHTA, FQGNSA. The V and J ends lost 3 bases and 0 bases respectively, with 15 bases between them. The CDR3 runs 17 residues. The CDR3 DNA sequence: TGTGCCAGCAGCTTTCCGGGATTCGATTTAGCCAAAAACATTCAGTACTTC. This encodes CASSFPGFDLAKNIQYF.

This chain connects TRBV6-5 to TRBJ2-2; TRBD2 aligns across 7 bases. Germline CDR1 and CDR2: MNHEY and SVGAGI. Trimming took 5 bases from V and 6 from J; bases not matched to a gene: 9. The CDR3 length is 15 residues. The CDR3 sequence is CASSVGLDYAGELFF. In DNA form, the CDR3 reads TGTGCCAGCAGTGTCGGACTAGATTACGCCGGGGAGCTGTTTTTT.

The J gene is TRBJ2-5, the V gene TRBV9; the D is unclear. The CDR3 spans 14 residues. Germline CDR1 SGDLS, CDR2 YYNGEE. Trimming removed 0 bases at V and 2 bases at J, with 8 bases between. In DNA form, the CDR3 reads TGTGCCAGCAGCGTAGGTCGCGGTCAAGAGACCCAGTACTTC. Residues: CASSVGRGQETQYF.

The V gene is TRBV18, the J gene TRBJ1-2; TRBD1 aligns across 10 bases. This CDR3 has 13 amino acids. Germline V gene data show CDR1 as KGHSH and CDR2 as LQKENI. The V segment lost 3 bases and the J segment 8 bases; nucleotides outside the gene matches: 3. The CDR3 region is CASSPDRGHGYTF. In DNA, the CDR3 is TGTGCCAGCTCACCCGACAGGGGGCACGGCTACACCTTC.

This clone was observed a few times. Mismatch with germline at one junction end may stem from a read error. The V call is TRBV6-6, the J call TRBJ1-2; D gene unclear. This CDR3 has 14 amino acids. The V gene's germline CDR1 is MNHNY and CDR2 SVGAGI (reference sequence). The DNA for the CDR3 is TGTGCCAGCAGTTACCCCCCCGGAGAGGCCGGCCGCGTTTTC. This translates into CASSYPPGEAGRVF.

There are a few counts of this clone. This chain connects TRBV6-1 to TRBJ2-5; 12 nucleotides line up with TRBD2. Trimming removed 2 bases from V and 2 bases from J; junction bases left unmatched: 3. Germline loops: CDR1 MNHNS, CDR2 SASEGT. This CDR3 comprises 16 residues. CDR3 loop: CASSEITSGGQETQYF. Written as DNA, the CDR3 is TGTGCCAGCAGTGAAATAACTAGCGGGGGGCAAGAGACCCAGTACTTC.

This clone was seen a single time. The J gene is TRBJ2-7, the V gene TRBV5-6, with D perhaps TRBD1 (6 bases). Germline V gene lookup returns CDR1 SGHDT and CDR2 YYEEEE. Trimming stripped 4 bases from V and 3 bases from J, with 14 bases between. There are 14 residues in the CDR3. The CDR3 region is CASSQGHLRYEQYF. The CDR3, as DNA: TGTGCCAGCAGCCAGGGACACCTTCGCTACGAGCAGTACTTC.

The rearrangement joins TRBV29-1 to TRBJ2-1, with D perhaps matching TRBD1 (5 bases). CDR1 is SQVTM and CDR2 is ANQGSEA in the germline V gene. The CDR3 totals 11 residues. V lost 5 bases and J 13 bases, leaving 15 bases between the germline ends. CDR3 bases: TGCAGCGTTTCGGAAGGGGATAACCAGTTCTTC. Translating it yields CSVSEGDNQFF.

This clone appeared a few times. This chain links TRBV2 with TRBJ2-1; possibly TRBD2 for D (6 bases). CDR3 length: 15 amino acids. CDR1 and CDR2 (germline): SNHLY, FYNNEI. Trimming removed 1 base at V and 3 bases at J, with 10 bases between. For the CDR3, the DNA is TGTGCCAGCAGTGAAGGCGGGGTTAACTACAATGAGCAGTTCTTC. This codes for CASSEGGVNYNEQFF.

This clone was seen only once. The chain is built from TRBV28 and TRBJ2-7; 9 bases fit TRBD2. Germline CDR1 MDHEN, CDR2 SYDVKM. Trimming removed 3 bases from V and 4 bases from J; junction bases left unmatched: 4. CDR3 length: 14 residues. The CDR3 region is CASSLSTSGYEQYF. CDR3 DNA: TGTGCCAGCAGTTTGTCGACTAGCGGATACGAGCAGTACTTC.

The rearrangement links TRBV5-1 to TRBJ1-4; 12 nucleotides match TRBD1. Trimming cost V 4 bases and J 3 bases; bases outside gene matches: 4. Germline loops: CDR1 SGHRS, CDR2 YFSETQ. The CDR3 is 16 residues long. The CDR3 DNA reads TGCGCCAGCAGCCCGGGACAGGGGGCAGCTAATGAAAAACTGTTTTTT. Encoded protein: CASSPGQGAANEKLFF.

The sample holds a few counts of this clone. This rearrangement joins TRBV6-1 to TRBJ2-1; a weak D match, TRBD2 (6 bases). The CDR3 extends over 15 amino acids. V dropped 3 bases and J dropped 5 bases, with 14 bases sitting between them. Germline lookup yields CDR1 MNHNS and CDR2 SASEGT. The CDR3 reads CASSDQAGGHNEQFF. In DNA, the CDR3 is TGTGCCAGCAGTGATCAAGCGGGCGGGCACAATGAGCAGTTCTTC.

V usage is TRBV7-9 and J usage is TRBJ1-2; tentative D call: TRBD1 (6 bases). Germline loops: CDR1 SEHNR, CDR2 FQNEAQ (reference sequence). This CDR3 region has 12 residues. Between the trimmed V and J ends, which lost 5 bases and 9 bases, there was a span of 13 bases. This CDR3 is CASSPPRGRYTF. The CDR3 DNA sequence: TGTGCCAGCAGCCCCCCCAGGGGCCGCTACACCTTC.

V and J are TRBV7-9 and TRBJ1-1; D is undetermined. Trimming pared 3 bases from V and 6 bases from J, leaving 14 bases between. The CDR3 contains 14 residues. The germline CDR1 and CDR2 sequences are SEHNR and FQNEAQ (reference sequence). CDR3 DNA: TGTGCCAGCAGCTTGGAAATCGGGATAGCTGAAGCTTTCTTT. Protein product: CASSLEIGIAEAFF.

This chain connects TRBV5-6 to TRBJ2-5; tentatively, D is TRBD2 (5 bases). The CDR3 covers 13 residues. Per the germline V gene, CDR1 is SGHDT and CDR2 is YYEEEE. Deletions cut 2 bases from V and 5 bases from J, with 10 bases between. The CDR3 nucleotides read TGTGCCAGCAGCTTTACTAGTTGGGAGACCCAGTACTTC. As protein: CASSFTSWETQYF.

This clone has just one count. The chain combines TRBV19 with TRBJ2-2; 7 nucleotides agree with TRBD2. V trimming: 6 bases; J trimming: 6 bases; junction bases outside the gene matches: 25. The CDR3 contains 20 residues. CDR1 is LNHDA and CDR2 is SQIVND in the germline V gene (reference sequence). Written as DNA, the CDR3 is TGTGCCAGTAGCCCGCGGGCGGGAGAGATGATCAGATCAGCGTCCGGGGAGCTGTTTTTT. This sequence encodes CASSPRAGEMIRSASGELFF.

This clone came up once. The chain carries TRBV2 and TRBJ2-1; 7 bases align to TRBD2. CDR3 size: 16 residues. Germline trimming cut 2 bases from V and 0 bases from J; bases unmatched to any gene: 4. Germline V gene lookup returns CDR1 SNHLY and CDR2 FYNNEI. The CDR3 nucleotides read TGTGCCAGCAGTGAACCGCGGGGGAGCTCCTACAATGAGCAGTTCTTC. Its protein product is CASSEPRGSSYNEQFF. The complete variable domain, with remaining parts taken from reference TRBV2 and TRBJ2-1, reads EPEVTQTPSHQVTQMGQEVILRCVPISNHLYFYWYRQILGQKVEFLVSFYNNEISEKSEIFDDQFSVERPDGSNFTLKIRSTKLEDSAMYFCASSEPRGSSYNEQFFGPGTRLTVL.

Of note for this clone: Sequence at one end of the junction differs from germline and may be a read error. The J gene is TRBJ1-5, the V gene TRBV28, with D possibly TRBD1 on 5 matching bases. The germline V gene encodes CDR1 MDHEN and CDR2 SYDVKM. The length of the CDR3 is 18 residues. CDR3 nucleotides: TGTGCCAGCCGTTTGAGACAGTGGGGTAATATTTACAATCAGCCCCAGCATTTT. Translated, it gives CASRLRQWGNIYNQPQHF.

In its sample, this clone was seen a few times. The chain has TRBV6-6 and TRBJ1-5; the D gene is possibly TRBD1 (6 bases). The CDR3 covers 13 residues. Trimming removed 8 bases at V and 4 bases at J, with 12 bases between. The germline CDR1 and CDR2 sequences are MNHNY and SVGAGI (reference sequence). CDR3 sequence reads: CASWGRGNQPQHF. The CDR3 nucleotides are TGTGCCAGCTGGGGCAGGGGTAATCAGCCCCAGCATTTT.

Remarks on this clone: The junction shows a germline mismatch at one end, possibly a read error. V and J are TRBV10-1 and TRBJ2-4; 8 nucleotides align to TRBD2. This CDR3 contains 18 residues. Germline V gives CDR1 WNHNN, CDR2 SYGVQD (reference sequence). The CDR3 nucleotides are TGCGCCAGCAGTCCGGGACCCCGGGAGGGCCTAGCCAAAAACAGTCAGTACTTC. Translation gives CASSPGPREGLAKNSQYF.

The gene calls are TRBV18 and TRBJ2-3; D ambiguous. CDR1 KGHSH and CDR2 LQKENI come from the germline V gene. There are 14 residues in the CDR3. V gave up 0 bases and J gave up 4 bases, with 8 bases separating them. The CDR3 is CASSPPSIPDTQYF. The CDR3 coding sequence is TGTGCCAGCTCACCACCATCCATCCCAGATACGCAGTATTTT.

The CDR3 spells CASRPRRESYEQYF. As DNA, the CDR3 is TGTGCCAGCAGGCCCCGGAGAGAGTCCTACGAGCAGTACTTC. The rearrangement links TRBV6-5 to TRBJ2-7; no firm D call. The V gene lost 6 bases and the J gene lost 1 base, with 13 bases spanning the gap. Germline assignment: CDR1 MNHEY and CDR2 SVGAGI. The CDR3 covers 14 residues.

The gene calls are TRBV25-1 and TRBJ2-1; TRBD2 might be the D (5 bases). CDR3 size: 13 residues. Germline V gene sequence: CDR1 MGHDK, CDR2 SYGVNS. The V end was cut by 0 bases, the J end by 7 bases, with 7 bases between. The CDR3 region is CASSEYGGNEQFF. The CDR3 DNA follows: TGTGCCAGCAGTGAATATGGCGGGAATGAGCAGTTCTTC.

This clone was picked up one time. The V gene is TRBV19, the J gene TRBJ1-5; maybe TRBD1 (6 bases). The CDR3 runs 20 residues. Germline-derived CDR1 and CDR2 are LNHDA and SQIVND (reference sequence). V dropped 0 bases and J dropped 1 base, with 22 bases sitting between them. CDR3 nucleotide sequence: TGTGCCAGTAGTATAGATCTGAGGCTGAACCGGGACAAGAGCAATCAGCCCCAGCATTTT. It yields the protein CASSIDLRLNRDKSNQPQHF.

The rearrangement links TRBV2 to TRBJ1-6; no firm D call. The length of the CDR3 is 12 residues. V gave up 6 bases and J gave up 6 bases, with 6 bases separating them. The V gene's germline CDR1 is SNHLY and CDR2 FYNNEI. The CDR3 bases are TGTGCCAGCAGACGGGGTAATTCACCCCTCCACTTT. Protein product: CASRRGNSPLHF. Filled out from reference TRBV2 and TRBJ1-6, the complete variable domain reads EPEVTQTPSHQVTQMGQEVILRCVPISNHLYFYWYRQILGQKVEFLVSFYNNEISEKSEIFDDQFSVERPDGSNFTLKIRSTKLEDSAMYFCASRRGNSPLHFGNGTRLTVT.

The V call is TRBV5-1, the J call TRBJ1-1; weak D call: TRBD1 (5 bases). The CDR3 loop spans 14 amino acids. Trimming removed 2 bases from V and 3 bases from J, with 11 bases in between. Germline CDR1 SGHRS, CDR2 YFSETQ. The CDR3 DNA reads TGCGCCAGCAGCTTAAGGGGCTTGGACACTGAAGCTTTCTTT. Translation gives CASSLRGLDTEAFF.

The rearrangement uses TRBV6-5 and TRBJ2-1, with D possibly TRBD2 on 6 matching bases. Trimming pared 5 bases from V and 8 bases from J, leaving 16 bases between. Germline V gene data show CDR1 as MNHEY and CDR2 as SVGAGI. The CDR3 is 14 residues long. The DNA for the CDR3 is TGTGCCAGCAGTCGCCTGACTAGGGTAGATGAGCAGTTCTTC. Translating gives CASSRLTRVDEQFF.

The rearrangement uses TRBV14 and TRBJ1-2; D gene unclear. Germline CDR1 SGHDN, CDR2 FVKESK. The CDR3 is made up of 14 amino acids. Trimming stripped 0 bases from V and 3 bases from J, with 8 bases between. The CDR3 sequence: CASSQDEGYYGYTF. CDR3 nucleotide sequence: TGTGCCAGCAGCCAAGATGAGGGCTACTATGGCTACACCTTC. Using reference TRBV14 and TRBJ1-2 for the parts outside the CDR3, the full variable domain is EAGVTQFPSHSVIEKGQTVTLRCDPISGHDNLYWYRRVMGKEIKFLLHFVKESKQDESGMPNNRFLAERTGGTYSTLKVQPAELEDSGVYFCASSQDEGYYGYTFGSGTRLTVV.

The chain is built from TRBV7-8 and TRBJ1-2; no reliable D call. V was clipped by 5 bases and J by 2 bases, with 18 bases between them. In germline, CDR1 is SGHVS, CDR2 FQNEAQ. There are 16 residues in the CDR3. CDR3 coding DNA: TGTGCCAGCAGCGCTTATGGTGCAGCGATCAACTATGGCTACACCTTC. Protein product: CASSAYGAAINYGYTF.

Of note for this clone: One junction end does not reproduce the germline sequence, and a read error may be involved. V gene TRBV7-9 combines with J gene TRBJ1-3; TRBD1 matches at 9 bases. This CDR3 contains 18 residues. The V gene's germline CDR1 is SEHNR and CDR2 FQNEAQ (reference sequence). The CDR3 sequence: CSSTPPPRDRVSGNAIYF. CDR3 DNA sequence: TGTTCCAGCACCCCGCCCCCCCGGGACAGGGTCTCTGGAAACGCCATATATTTT.

This clone was counted a few times. J is TRBJ2-2 and V is TRBV15; 9 nucleotides line up with TRBD1. Looked up from germline, CDR1 is LNHNV and CDR2 is YYDKDF (reference sequence). The CDR3 has 15 residues. Trimming cost V 0 bases and J 6 bases; bases outside gene matches: 2. The CDR3 coding sequence is TGTGCCACCAGCAGAGATCGGACAGGGGCCGGGGAGCTGTTTTTT. It translates to CATSRDRTGAGELFF.